The rows below give T cell receptor beta chains drawn from one sample of a study of glioma-infiltrating T cells after dendritic cell vaccination. Assay used: immunoSEQ multiplex PCR; TCRdb lists only in-frame clones, some missing. The sample contains about 87,000 clones, roughly 87% of which appear only once. This material consisted of blood, taken after dendritic cell vaccination. The source of these receptors is a human donor with glioblastoma. The CDR3 runs from the conserved cysteine through the conserved F or W. A D gene is named only where the DNA matches it firmly. Expanded clones get a size class; other rows say once, few or many, or leave the size out.

TRBJ1-5	.	13	TRBV6-5	.	TGTGCCAGCAGTCGACAAAACGATCAGCCCCAGCATTTT	CASSRQNDQPQHF
TRBJ2-1	.	11	TRBV6-5	.	TGTGCCAGCAGTTCTCGGGGTGAGCAGTTCTTC	CASSSRGEQFF
TRBJ2-3	TRBD2	15	TRBV10-3	.	TGTGCCATCAGCGCAGTGGGCGGGGGGGGAGATACGCAGTATTTT	CAISAVGGGGDTQYF
TRBJ2-5	TRBD1	15	TRBV7-6	.	TGTGCCAGCAGCTCGTCCGGGACAGACCAAGAGACCCAGTACTTC	CASSSSGTDQETQYF
TRBJ1-6	.	12	TRBV30	few	TGTGCCTGGGGGGCTTTCAATTCACCCCTCCACTTT	CAWGAFNSPLHF
TRBJ1-1	.	14	TRBV10-3	few	TGTGCCATCAGTGTTGGTCCGGGGAACACTGAAGCTTTCTTT	CAISVGPGNTEAFF
TRBJ1-5	.	15	TRBV7-2	.	TGTGCCAGCAGCGCAGCGGGTTCCGGCAATCAGCCCCAGCATTTT	CASSAAGSGNQPQHF
TRBJ2-7	.	13	TRBV2	.	TGTGCCAGCAGTGAAGACACGATCTACGAGCAGTACTTC	CASSEDTIYEQYF
TRBJ1-2	TRBD1	12	TRBV19	.	TGTGCCAGTAGACAGGGGAACTATGGCTACACCTTC	CASRQGNYGYTF
TRBJ2-7	TRBD1	15	TRBV11-2	once	TGTGCCAGCAGCTCCCCGACGACAGGGCGGTACGAGCAGTACTTC	CASSSPTTGRYEQYF
TRBJ2-2	.	14	TRBV7-7	.	TGTGCCAGCAGCTCCACTAAGCAGCCCGGGGAGCTGTTTTTT	CASSSTKQPGELFF
TRBJ2-2	.	16	TRBV14	.	TGTGCCAGCAGCCAGTCTTGGAGCCCGGGGGCCGGGGAGCTGTTTTTT	CASSQSWSPGAGELFF
TRBJ2-6	.	16	TRBV11-2	.	TGTGCCAGCACCCAATCCAGGGGCTCTGGGGCCAACGTCCTGACTTTC	CASTQSRGSGANVLTF
TRBJ2-7	TRBD2	14	TRBV7-9	.	TGTGCCAGCAGCCAAGCGGGGCACTCCTACGAGCAGTACTTC	CASSQAGHSYEQYF
TRBJ1-4	TRBD1	17	TRBV19	.	TGTGCCAGCTCCGACAGGGCGTCCTTCCACGGTAATGAAAAACTGTTTTTT	CASSDRASFHGNEKLFF
TRBJ2-5	.	16	TRBV7-6	.	TGTGCCAGCAGCTTGGGGTGGGCAGGGGTGCCGGAGACCCAGTACTTC	CASSLGWAGVPETQYF
TRBJ2-7	TRBD1	14	TRBV7-3	.	TGTGCCAGCAGCTTAGGCGGACAGGGGTACGAGCAGTACTTC	CASSLGGQGYEQYF
TRBJ2-5	TRBD1	15	TRBV5-6	.	TGTGCCAGCAACCGAAATGGACAGGGGGAAGAGACCCAGTACTTC	CASNRNGQGEETQYF
TRBJ2-2	.	15	TRBV10-3	.	TGTGCCATCAGTGATAGTGTCGCGAACACCGGGGAGCTGTTTTTT	CAISDSVANTGELFF
TRBJ2-7	TRBD1	15	TRBV6-5	.	TGTGCCAGCAGTTCCCCCGGGACAGGTCTCTACGAGCAGTACTTC	CASSSPGTGLYEQYF
TRBJ2-2	.	16	TRBV11-2	.	TGTGCCAGCAGCTTAGGACAGGTTTTGAACACCGGGGAGCTGTTTTTT	CASSLGQVLNTGELFF
TRBJ1-1	.	14	TRBV7-9	.	TGTGCCAGCAGCTTAGAGGGACCACGACAGGTGGCTTTCTTT	CASSLEGPRQVAFF
TRBJ1-2	.	15	TRBV25-1	.	TGTGCCAGCAGTTCCACAGGGAGGGATTTCTATGGCTACACCTTC	CASSSTGRDFYGYTF
TRBJ1-1	TRBD1	15	TRBV6-1	.	TGTGCCAGCAGTGATATGCTGCGGGACAGGGCTGAAGCTTTCTTT	CASSDMLRDRAEAFF
TRBJ1-1	.	14	TRBV27	.	TGTGCCAGCAGTCCAGTCGTTATGAACACTGAAGCTTTCTTT	CASSPVVMNTEAFF
TRBJ2-3	TRBD2	16	TRBV7-2	.	TGTGCCAGCAGCTTTAGCGCTAGCGGGAGCACAGATACGCAGTATTTT	CASSFSASGSTDTQYF
TRBJ2-5	.	15	TRBV5-1	.	TGCGCCAGCAGCTTGGAGTCTAGCGTTGTAGAGACCCAGTACTTC	CASSLESSVVETQYF
TRBJ2-2	TRBD1	15	TRBV6-1	.	TGTGCCAGCAGTTTTGCTTTACAGGGGACCGGGGAGCTGTTTTTT	CASSFALQGTGELFF
TRBJ1-2	.	14	TRBV6-5	.	TGTGCCAGTACGGGGGGGGTCTCAAACTATGGCTACACCTTC	CASTGGVSNYGYTF
TRBJ2-1	.	16	TRBV5-1	.	TGCGCCAGCACCCTGGGGGCACAAAGCTCCTACAATGAGCAGTTCTTC	CASTLGAQSSYNEQFF
TRBJ2-5	.	14	TRBV5-1	.	TGCGCCAGCAGTCTTGACGGACGGGAGGAGACCCAGTACTTC	CASSLDGREETQYF
TRBJ1-1	.	13	TRBV5-5	.	TGTGCCAGCAGCTTTCACAGGGACACTGAAGCTTTCTTT	CASSFHRDTEAFF
TRBJ1-4	.	14	TRBV11-1	.	TGTGCCAGCAGCTCCAAGGGGAATAATGAAAAACTGTTTTTT	CASSSKGNNEKLFF
TRBJ2-1	TRBD2	16	TRBV19	.	TGTGCCAGTAGTATTTTTGGGACTAGCGGTTACAATGAGCAGTTCTTC	CASSIFGTSGYNEQFF
TRBJ2-5	.	17	TRBV7-2	.	TGTGCCAGCAGCTTAGACTCGCCAGGCGGAGGGCAAGAGACCCAGTACTTC	CASSLDSPGGGQETQYF
TRBJ2-7	TRBD1	14	TRBV5-4	.	TGTGCCAGCAGCTTGGAGGACAGGGGCGACGAGCAGTACTTC	CASSLEDRGDEQYF
TRBJ2-7	.	14	TRBV9	.	TGTGCCAGCAGCGAGCGGGTGAGCTCCTGCGAGCAGTACTTC	CASSERVSSCEQYF
TRBJ1-1	TRBD1	16	TRBV5-1	.	TGCGCCAGCAGCCTAGGACAGGATGGGGGAGGAGATGAAGCTTTCTTT	CASSLGQDGGGDEAFF
TRBJ1-5	TRBD1	15	TRBV19	once	TGTGCCAGTAGTATGACAGGGGGTCCGAATCAGCCCCAGCATTTT	CASSMTGGPNQPQHF
TRBJ2-7	.	17	TRBV19	.	TGTGCCAGTAGTATAGTTGGAGGGGGCGAGTTCTCCTACGAGCAGTACTTC	CASSIVGGGEFSYEQYF
TRBJ2-7	.	14	TRBV5-6	.	TGTGCCAGCAGCTTACCACTAACCCGCCTCGAGCAGTACTTC	CASSLPLTRLEQYF
TRBJ1-1	TRBD1	13	TRBV29-1	.	TGCAGCGTTAGTACAGGGGGCCTTACTGAAGCTTTCTTT	CSVSTGGLTEAFF
TRBJ2-7	.	15	TRBV9	once	TGTGCCAGCAGCGTAGGGGCAGGGGGGACCTACGAGCAGTACTTC	CASSVGAGGTYEQYF